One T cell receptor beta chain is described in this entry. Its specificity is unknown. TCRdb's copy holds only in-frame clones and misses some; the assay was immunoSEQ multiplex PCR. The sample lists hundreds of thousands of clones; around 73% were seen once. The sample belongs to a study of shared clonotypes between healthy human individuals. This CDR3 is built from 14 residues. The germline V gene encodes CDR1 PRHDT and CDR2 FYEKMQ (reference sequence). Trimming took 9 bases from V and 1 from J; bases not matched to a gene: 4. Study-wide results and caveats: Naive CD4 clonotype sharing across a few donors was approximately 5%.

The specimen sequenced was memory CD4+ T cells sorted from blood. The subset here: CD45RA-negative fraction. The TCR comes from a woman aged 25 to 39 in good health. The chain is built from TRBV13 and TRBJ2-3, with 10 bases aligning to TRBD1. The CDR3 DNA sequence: TGTGCCAGTAAAGGGACAGGGGGCACAGATACGCAGTATTTT. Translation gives CASKGTGGTDTQYF. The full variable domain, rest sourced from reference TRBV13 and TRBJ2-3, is AAGVIQSPRHLIKEKRETATLKCYPIPRHDTVYWYQQGPGQDPQFLISFYEKMQSDKGSIPDRFSAQQFSDYHSELNMSSLELGDSALYFCASKGTGGTDTQYFGPGTRLTVL.